The 10 T cell receptor beta chains presented below share a single source sample, sequenced in a study of identical twins' blood T cells. MiXCR, run by TCRdb on the 5' RACE reads, gives a single entry per CDR3 protein. The profile shows a few hundred thousand distinct CDR3 sequences, more than 25% of them singletons. The sample was PBMCs. These receptors originate from a woman aged 18 to 55 in good health.

This clonotype was observed a handful of times. The CDR3 loop is CASRERGLRDTQYF. In DNA, the CDR3 is TGTGCCAGCAGGGAAAGGGGGCTTAGAGATACGCAGTATTTT. The chain employs TRBV28 and TRBJ2-3; 7 nucleotides align to TRBD1. J was trimmed by 5 bases and V by 6 bases; bases with no gene match: 8. The CDR3 spans 14 residues. Germline lookup yields CDR1 MDHEN and CDR2 SYDVKM.

Only a few counts were recorded for this clonotype. V and J are TRBV10-3 and TRBJ1-4; perhaps TRBD1 as D (5 bases). This CDR3 spans 14 amino acids. Between the trimmed V and J ends, which lost 7 bases and 5 bases, there was a span of 14 bases. Germline-derived CDR1 and CDR2 are ENHRY and SYGVKD. The CDR3 sequence is CAIKSGDGNEKLFF. DNA of the CDR3: TGTGCCATCAAATCGGGGGACGGGAATGAAAAACTGTTTTTT.

As to this clonotype: Its ends do not fully match the called genes, so a read error is possible. The chain combines TRBV29-1 with TRBJ2-2; 7 bases align to TRBD1. This CDR3 is 14 amino acids long. CDR1 and CDR2 (germline): SQVTM, ANQGSEA. CDR3 sequence (DNA): TGCAGCGGCTGGGACAGTACGGTCACTGGGGAACTGTTTTTT. This gives the protein CSGWDSTVTGELFF.

In this sample, this clonotype turned up a few times. The rearrangement joins TRBV15 to TRBJ2-1; D is uncertain. CDR3 length: 13 residues. The V gene's germline CDR1 is LNHNV and CDR2 YYDKDF (reference sequence). Deletions cut 1 base from V and 8 bases from J, with 9 bases between. The CDR3 nucleotides read TGTGCCACCAGCAGAGTCGTGCTGGATGAGCAGTTCTTC. Protein sequence: CATSRVVLDEQFF.

The rearrangement joins TRBV20-1 to TRBJ2-7, with a possible D match to TRBD1 (5 bases). CDR1 and CDR2 (germline): DFQATT, SNEGSKA (reference sequence). This CDR3 has 15 residues. The V gene lost 3 bases and the J gene lost 0 bases, with 15 bases spanning the gap. The CDR3 DNA reads as TGCAGTGCTAGTTCCATTGACAGCAGCTCCTACGAGCAGTACTTC. Translated: CSASSIDSSSYEQYF.

This clonotype came up a few times. The chain combines TRBV2 with TRBJ2-3; no clear D. This CDR3 has 12 amino acids. V was trimmed by 2 bases and J by 4 bases, leaving 4 bases between them. Looked up from germline, CDR1 is SNHLY and CDR2 is FYNNEI. Written as DNA, the CDR3 is TGTGCCAGCAGTGAAACCTCAGATACGCAGTATTTT. Translated, it gives CASSETSDTQYF.

This clonotype appeared a few times. V usage is TRBV27 and J usage is TRBJ1-6, with 7 bases that match TRBD1. This CDR3 has 20 amino acids. V lost 0 bases and J lost 0; bases outside the gene matches: 11. The germline V gene has CDR1 MNHEY and CDR2 SMNVEV (reference sequence). The CDR3 coding sequence is TGTGCCAGCAGTTTATCCTTGGACAGGCGTGAAAGCTCCTATAATTCACCCCTCCACTTT. Its translation is CASSLSLDRRESSYNSPLHF.

The chain recombines TRBV29-1 with TRBJ1-1; D not certain. The CDR3 is 15 amino acids. In germline, CDR1 is SQVTM, CDR2 ANQGSEA. Trimming left V 4 bases short and J 0 bases short, with 15 bases between. The CDR3 nucleotides are TGCAGCGTTGGTCCGGGCTGGGGTATGAACACTGAAGCTTTCTTT. It yields the protein CSVGPGWGMNTEAFF. Combining the CDR3 with reference TRBV29-1 and TRBJ1-1 gives the whole variable domain SAVISQKPSRDICQRGTSLTIQCQVDSQVTMMFWYRQQPGQSLTLIATANQGSEATYESGFVIDKFPISRPNLTFSTLTVSNMSPEDSSIYLCSVGPGWGMNTEAFFGQGTRLTVV.

The table lists this clonotype with a few counts. This rearrangement joins TRBV7-9 to TRBJ2-1, with D tentatively TRBD1 or TRBD2 (5 bases each). V lost 4 bases, J lost 0 bases, and 10 bases lay in between. Germline V gives CDR1 SEHNR, CDR2 FQNEAQ (reference sequence). The CDR3 sequence is 15 residues long. Here the CDR3 DNA reads TGTGCCAGCAGCTCCCCAGGGAGCTCCTACAATGAGCAGTTCTTC. This translates into CASSSPGSSYNEQFF.

This clonotype came up a few times. The chain carries TRBV5-1 and TRBJ1-2; the match to TRBD1 covers 8 bases. V gave up 4 bases and J gave up 3 bases; unmatched junction bases: 8. Germline V gene lookup returns CDR1 SGHRS and CDR2 YFSETQ. CDR3 length equals 15 residues. The CDR3 loop is CASSPGQGRDYGYTF. The CDR3 DNA follows: TGCGCCAGCAGCCCAGGACAGGGAAGGGACTATGGCTACACCTTC. Combining the CDR3 with reference TRBV5-1 and TRBJ1-2 gives the whole variable domain KAGVTQTPRYLIKTRGQQVTLSCSPISGHRSVSWYQQTPGQGLQFLFEYFSETQRNKGNFPGRFSGRQFSNSRSEMNVSTLELGDSALYLCASSPGQGRDYGYTFGSGTRLTVV.